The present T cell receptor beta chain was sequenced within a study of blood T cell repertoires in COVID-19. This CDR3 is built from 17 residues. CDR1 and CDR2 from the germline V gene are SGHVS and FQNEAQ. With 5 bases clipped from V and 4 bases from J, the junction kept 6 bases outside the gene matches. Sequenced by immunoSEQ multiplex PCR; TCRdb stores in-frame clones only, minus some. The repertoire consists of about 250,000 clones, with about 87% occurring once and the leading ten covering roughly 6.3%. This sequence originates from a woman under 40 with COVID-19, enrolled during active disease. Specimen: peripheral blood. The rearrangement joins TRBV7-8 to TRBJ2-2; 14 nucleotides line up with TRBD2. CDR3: CASSPGTSGRSTGELFF. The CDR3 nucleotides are TGTGCCAGCAGCCCCGGGACTAGCGGGAGATCCACCGGGGAGCTGTTTTTT.